These 26 T cell receptor beta chains were sequenced from one sample in a study of response to subunit inactivated influenza vaccine. TCRdb fed the RT-PCR reads into MiXCR, producing one record per CDR3 protein. The data hold about 300,000 distinct CDR3 sequences, with 20% to 25% observed a single time. The specimen was PBMCs from blood, collected about 20 months after vaccination. Receptors originate from a man between 45 and 75 years old who received an inactivated influenza vaccine.

This clonotype was counted between two and nine times. The chain links TRBV6-1 to TRBJ1-5; tentatively, D is TRBD1 (6 bases). CDR3 length equals 13 residues. Between the trimmed V and J ends, which lost 4 bases and 6 bases, there was a span of 10 bases. Germline CDR1 and CDR2: MNHNS and SASEGT. CDR3 DNA: TGTGCCAGCAGTGTGGGGGCAGGTCAGCCCCAGCATTTT. Translating it yields CASSVGAGQPQHF.

This clonotype appeared a few times. The chain is built from TRBV20-1 and TRBJ1-6; a possible D gene is TRBD1 (5 bases). CDR1 DFQATT and CDR2 SNEGSKA come from the germline V gene (reference sequence). This CDR3 region has 15 residues. V lost 6 bases and J lost 1, with 13 bases in between. The CDR3 DNA follows: TGCAGTGCGAGGCCCCCAGGGTCCTATAATTCACCCCTCCACTTT. Translation: CSARPPGSYNSPLHF.

The V and J genes are TRBV28 and TRBJ2-1; 9 bases map to TRBD2. Germline trimming cut 7 bases from V and 6 bases from J; bases unmatched to any gene: 4. The CDR3 runs to 13 residues. Germline-derived CDR1 and CDR2 are MDHEN and SYDVKM. The CDR3 DNA reads as TGTGCCAGCATAGCGGGAGAGGTCAATGAGCAGTTCTTC. It specifies CASIAGEVNEQFF.

The chain has TRBV18 and TRBJ2-1; D gene uncertain. V was trimmed by 2 bases and J by 0 bases, leaving 8 bases between them. The CDR3 runs to 15 residues. Per the germline V gene, CDR1 is KGHSH and CDR2 is LQKENI. CDR3 sequence: CASSPSMSSYNEQFF. The CDR3 DNA reads as TGTGCCAGCTCACCATCGATGAGCTCCTACAATGAGCAGTTCTTC.

In its sample, this clonotype was seen a few times. At one end, the junction sequence differs from germline, possibly due to a read error. The J gene is TRBJ2-1, the V gene TRBV29-1, with a tentative D call TRBD1 (6 bases). Per germline, CDR1 SQVTM and CDR2 ANQGSEA. The CDR3 loop spans 13 amino acids. CDR3 nucleotides: TGCAGCGTTGAAGACCGCTTAGGGGGACGTAGCATCTTC. This encodes CSVEDRLGGRSIF.

The chain links TRBV20-1 to TRBJ2-3; weak D call: TRBD2 (5 bases). The ends were cut back, 3 bases at V and 4 bases at J, with 11 bases in the middle. The CDR3 runs 13 residues. The germline V gene has CDR1 DFQATT and CDR2 SNEGSKA (reference sequence). CDR3 coding DNA: TGCAGTGCTAGCCTGGCTAGCCCAGATACGCAGTATTTT. Its translation is CSASLASPDTQYF.

This clonotype has a handful of counts. The V gene is TRBV18, the J gene TRBJ1-1; no definite D call. The ends were cut back, 0 bases at V and 6 bases at J, with 8 bases in the middle. This CDR3 region has 13 residues. Looked up from germline, CDR1 is KGHSH and CDR2 is LQKENI. The CDR3 sequence is CASSPPLIPEAFF. The CDR3 DNA reads TGTGCCAGCTCACCACCTCTAATCCCTGAAGCTTTCTTT.

V usage is TRBV5-1 and J usage is TRBJ2-2, with 10 bases fitting TRBD1. Germline CDR1 and CDR2: SGHRS and YFSETQ. The CDR3 loop spans 19 amino acids. Losses at the gene ends were 3 bases for V and 0 bases for J; bases not matched to a gene: 11. The chain's CDR3 is CASSWIWTGGAANTGELFF. In DNA form, the CDR3 reads TGCGCCAGCAGCTGGATATGGACAGGGGGTGCCGCGAACACCGGGGAGCTGTTTTTT.

In this sample, this clonotype turned up many times. The V gene is TRBV7-8, the J gene TRBJ1-4; no reliable D call. CDR3 length: 14 amino acids. V shed 2 bases and J shed 7 bases, with 11 bases lying between them. Per the germline V gene, CDR1 is SGHVS and CDR2 is FQNEAQ. CDR3 bases: TGTGCCAGCAGCTTAACTAGAGTGGCTGAAAAACTGTTTTTT. As protein: CASSLTRVAEKLFF.

This clonotype was counted a few times. For the CDR3, the DNA is TGTGCCAGCAGCCCTCGTGAGGGCATTGTTGGAGAGACCCAGTACTTC. Translating it yields CASSPREGIVGETQYF. The chain is built from TRBV11-2 and TRBJ2-5, with D possibly being TRBD2 (5 bases). The CDR3 sequence is 16 residues long. V gave up 5 bases and J gave up 4 bases, with 20 bases separating them. Germline V gene lookup returns CDR1 SGHAT and CDR2 FQNNGV.

The sample holds many counts of this clonotype. The rearrangement uses TRBV29-1 and TRBJ2-6; D remains unclear. The ends were cut back, 7 bases at V and 1 base at J, with 8 bases in the middle. This CDR3 region has 13 residues. Germline V gene data show CDR1 as SQVTM and CDR2 as ANQGSEA. The DNA of the CDR3 is TGCAGCGCCAGCCCTTCTGGGGCCAACGTCCTGACTTTC. Its translation: CSASPSGANVLTF.

The chain has TRBV29-1 and TRBJ2-7, with 8 positions matching TRBD1. V was clipped by 7 bases and J by 0 bases; unmatched bases: 5. The CDR3 is 13 residues long. Germline V gene lookup returns CDR1 SQVTM and CDR2 ANQGSEA. Here the CDR3 reads CSASQGGSYEQYF. In DNA form, the CDR3 reads TGCAGCGCCTCACAGGGGGGCTCCTACGAGCAGTACTTC.

This clonotype was detected only a few times. V and J are TRBV29-1 and TRBJ1-1; a possible D gene is TRBD1 (6 bases). The germline V and J ends were trimmed by 8 bases and 6 bases, with 22 bases remaining between them. This CDR3 region has 14 residues. In germline, CDR1 is SQVTM, CDR2 ANQGSEA. The CDR3 DNA follows: TGCAGCTACCGGGACGGGGGCGCGATATCTGAAGCTTTCTTT. It codes for CSYRDGGAISEAFF.

This clonotype was observed many times. This rearrangement joins TRBV29-1 to TRBJ2-3; TRBD1 matches at 11 bases. The CDR3 has 14 amino acids. Per the germline V gene, CDR1 is SQVTM and CDR2 is ANQGSEA. The trim removed 6 bases at V and 1 base at J, leaving 3 bases unmatched. The CDR3, as DNA: TGCAGCGTCCGGACAGGGGGCGGCACAGATACGCAGTATTTT. It encodes CSVRTGGGTDTQYF.

The chain carries TRBV7-9 and TRBJ1-4, with no clear D. Trimming cost V 3 bases and J 7 bases, with 15 bases left between them. The CDR3 extends over 15 amino acids. The germline V gene has CDR1 SEHNR and CDR2 FQNEAQ (reference sequence). The CDR3 protein is CASSLDSGRTEKLFF. Here the CDR3 DNA reads TGTGCCAGCAGCTTGGATTCGGGTAGAACTGAAAAACTGTTTTTT.

In this sample, this clonotype turned up many times. CDR3 nucleotide sequence: TGTGCCAGCGGAAGGTATCAGCCCCAGCATTTT. It translates to CASGRYQPQHF. The chain has TRBV6-1 and TRBJ1-5; D is undetermined. The CDR3 has 11 amino acids. The germline V and J ends were trimmed by 8 bases and 5 bases, with 7 bases remaining between them. The germline CDR1 and CDR2 sequences are MNHNS and SASEGT.

This clonotype was counted only a few times. The rearrangement uses TRBV7-9 and TRBJ1-2; 7 bases align to TRBD1. Per germline, CDR1 SEHNR and CDR2 FQNEAQ (reference sequence). With V trimmed by 5 bases and J by 6 bases, 12 bases remained unmatched. The CDR3 runs 15 residues. In nucleotides, the CDR3 is TGTGCCAGCAGCCTAGAGGGCAGGGGGATTCATGGCTACACCTTC. Translated: CASSLEGRGIHGYTF.

The table lists this clonotype with a few counts. The CDR3 loop is CASQLGQNTGELFF. In DNA form, the CDR3 reads TGTGCCAGCCAGTTGGGACAGAACACCGGGGAGCTGTTTTTT. The chain has TRBV6-4 and TRBJ2-2; a weak D match, TRBD1 (6 bases). CDR1 is MRHNA, CDR2 SNTAGT, per germline. This CDR3 comprises 14 residues. Trimming took 8 bases from V and 1 from J, leaving 11 bases between them.

This clonotype appeared many times. CDR3 loop: CASSHLDLFENTGELFF. DNA for the CDR3: TGCGCCAGCAGCCACTTAGACCTTTTTGAAAACACCGGGGAGCTGTTTTTT. The genes are TRBV4-3 and TRBJ2-2; D remains ambiguous. Germline CDR1 reads LGHNA; CDR2 reads YSLEER. Trimming left V 3 bases short and J 2 bases short, with 16 bases between. CDR3 length equals 17 residues.

A few counts support this clonotype. The chain carries TRBV11-2 and TRBJ2-2; 7 bases line up with TRBD1. Germline lookup yields CDR1 SGHAT and CDR2 FQNNGV. The trim removed 4 bases at V and 3 bases at J, leaving 11 bases unmatched. The CDR3 contains 17 residues. The DNA for the CDR3 is TGTGCCAGCAGCTCTAGACCGGGGACAGCCCACACCGGGGAGCTGTTTTTT. Residues: CASSSRPGTAHTGELFF.

The V gene is TRBV5-6, the J gene TRBJ2-2, with TRBD1 matching 8 bases. Germline V lookup: CDR1 SGHDT, CDR2 YYEEEE. CDR3 length: 16 residues. V was pared by 5 bases and J by 3 bases, with 9 bases of the junction left unmatched. CDR3 in DNA: TGTGCCAGCAGTTGGAGGGGACAGGCTTACACCGGGGAGCTGTTTTTT. Its translation is CASSWRGQAYTGELFF.

This clonotype was detected a few times. The chain recombines TRBV4-3 with TRBJ1-2; a weak D match, TRBD1 (5 bases). The CDR3 consists of 16 residues. The V end lost 4 bases, the J end lost 3 bases, and 18 bases lay between the germline ends. Germline V lookup: CDR1 LGHNA, CDR2 YSLEER. The DNA of the CDR3 is TGCGCCAGCAGCCGAGCGGCGGGACGGTGGGACTATGGCTACACCTTC. Amino acids: CASSRAAGRWDYGYTF.

V is TRBV6-1 and J is TRBJ1-2; the match to TRBD1 covers 7 bases. J gave up 6 bases and V 4 bases, and 8 bases lay outside the gene matches. Germline-derived CDR1 and CDR2 are MNHNS and SASEGT. The CDR3 contains 14 residues. This CDR3 is CASSASQGKNGYTF. The CDR3 region has the DNA TGTGCCAGCAGTGCCTCACAGGGGAAGAATGGCTACACCTTC.

There are a few counts of this clonotype. The V call is TRBV5-1, the J call TRBJ1-4; D unresolved. Germline-derived CDR1 and CDR2 are SGHRS and YFSETQ. Trimming removed 4 bases from V and 0 bases from J, with 16 bases in between. CDR3 length: 17 residues. DNA of the CDR3: TGCGCCAGCAGCCCCGGGCTTTTTTATGCAACTAATGAAAAACTGTTTTTT. Protein sequence: CASSPGLFYATNEKLFF.

This clonotype has only a few counts. This sequence joins TRBV7-9 and TRBJ2-5; D unresolved. V lost 1 base, J lost 2 bases, and 8 bases lay in between. CDR3 length equals 14 residues. Per germline, CDR1 SEHNR and CDR2 FQNEAQ (reference sequence). CDR3 region: CASSLESRQETQYF. The CDR3 coding sequence is TGTGCCAGCAGCTTAGAGTCCAGACAAGAGACCCAGTACTTC.

This clonotype was counted only a few times. V gene TRBV20-1 combines with J gene TRBJ2-1, with TRBD2 identical over 8 bases. Trimming removed 1 base from V and 0 bases from J; junction bases left unmatched: 5. This CDR3 contains 16 residues. Germline CDR1 is DFQATT and CDR2 is SNEGSKA (reference sequence). The CDR3 loop reads CSARVLAGYSYNEQFF. The CDR3, as DNA: TGCAGTGCTAGAGTCCTAGCGGGTTACTCCTACAATGAGCAGTTCTTC.